Listed here are 4 T cell receptor beta chains from one sample, sequenced in a study of Ad26.COV2.S vaccination and SARS-CoV-2 variants. TCRdb's copy holds only in-frame clones and misses some; the assay was immunoSEQ multiplex PCR. The table shows around 300,000 clones, with 65% to 90% occurring only once. The sample's treatment: over 15 received Ad26.COV2.S at low or high dose, single or two shots; several received placebo; per-sample allocation not given. The samples were gathered on day 63 after the first injection of vaccine or placebo. The source was peripheral blood, collected in a trial of Ad26.COV2.S vaccine versus placebo. All receptors come from a person between 18 and 65 years old who received the Ad26.COV2.S COVID-19 vaccine or a placebo.

This chain connects TRBV18 to TRBJ2-1, with 10 bases matching TRBD2. The germline V gene encodes CDR1 KGHSH and CDR2 LQKENI. CDR3 length: 17 amino acids. Germline trimming cut 0 bases from V and 4 bases from J; bases unmatched to any gene: 6. DNA of the CDR3: TGTGCCAGCTCACCACCGAAGGGAGCGGGAGGGTACAATGAGCAGTTCTTC. It specifies CASSPPKGAGGYNEQFF. The entire variable domain, with the rest obtained from reference TRBV18 and TRBJ2-1, is as follows: NAGVMQNPRHLVRRRGQEARLRCSPMKGHSHVYWYRQLPEEGLKFMVYLQKENIIDESGMPKERFSAEFPKEGPSILRIQQVVRGDSAAYFCASSPPKGAGGYNEQFFGPGTRLTVL.

The gene calls are TRBV4-1 and TRBJ2-1; 12 bases align to TRBD2. The CDR3 covers 17 residues. The V segment lost 3 bases and the J segment 8 bases; nucleotides outside the gene matches: 11. The germline V gene has CDR1 MGHRA and CDR2 YSYEKL. CDR3 bases: TGCGCCAGCAGCCAGATACAACTAGCGGGAGGTTCCCATGAGCAGTTCTTC. Translating it yields CASSQIQLAGGSHEQFF.

The chain employs TRBV28 and TRBJ2-5; perhaps TRBD2 as D (5 bases). This CDR3 region has 13 residues. The germline gives CDR1 MDHEN, CDR2 SYDVKM. With 2 bases removed from V and 7 bases from J, the gap between germline ends came to 11 bases. CDR3: CASSLGREWTQYF. DNA for the CDR3: TGTGCCAGCAGTTTAGGAAGGGAGTGGACCCAGTACTTC.

The V gene is TRBV28, the J gene TRBJ2-2; TRBD1 might be the D (5 bases). There are 15 residues in the CDR3. The V gene lost 3 bases and the J gene lost 4 bases, with 12 bases spanning the gap. CDR1 MDHEN and CDR2 SYDVKM come from the germline V gene. Here the CDR3 reads CASSFNRLGTGELFF. CDR3 DNA: TGTGCCAGCAGTTTTAACAGGTTGGGCACCGGGGAGCTGTTTTTT. The entire variable domain, with the rest obtained from reference TRBV28 and TRBJ2-2, is as follows: DVKVTQSSRYLVKRTGEKVFLECVQDMDHENMFWYRQDPGLGLRLIYFSYDVKMKEKGDIPEGYSVSREKKERFSLILESASTNQTSMYLCASSFNRLGTGELFFGEGSRLTVL.